This is a list of T cell receptor beta chains from one sample in a study of cytomegalovirus exposure and HLA in healthy donors. Sequenced by immunoSEQ multiplex PCR; TCRdb stores in-frame clones only, minus some. The data show about 250,000 clones, with roughly 87% seen just once and approximately 12% held by the top ten. The sample was PBMCs. Receptors originate from a man aged 18 to 29 in good health and CMV-seropositive. The CDR3 runs from the conserved cysteine through the conserved F or W. Size values are once, few and many counts, or a class for expanded clones, and some rows have none.

>.|TRBV11-2|TRBJ1-2
CASSHTQGAYGYTF
>.|TRBV5-4|TRBJ2-7
CASSPREGVLGYEQYF
>.|TRBV27|TRBJ2-5
CASSLGGRAFETQYF
>.|TRBV9|TRBJ2-3
CASSADSDTQYF
>few|TRBV7-2|TRBJ2-2
CASSSSAGEVGGELFF
>few|TRBV11-3|TRBJ1-2
CASSLPDGYGYTF
>few|TRBV11-2|TRBJ1-1
CASSGDRNTEAFF
>.|TRBV7-3|TRBJ2-2
CASSPGPLAGELFF
>.|TRBV27|TRBJ2-2
CASSLLGHTNTGELFF
>.|TRBV6-1|TRBJ2-7
CASSERGREGEQYF
>.|TRBV7-6|TRBJ1-3
CASSLVGGENTIYF